The rows below give T cell receptor beta chains drawn from one sample of a study of identical twins. TCRdb re-analysed the 5' RACE reads in MiXCR, keeping a single row per CDR3 protein. The sample comprises a few hundred thousand distinct CDR3 sequences, 9% to 10% of which are singletons, and approximately 3% rests with the top ten. The sample also formed part of further work on yellow fever vaccine responses in identical twins.

The sample consisted of PBMCs. The origin of the receptors is a woman in her late teens or twenties in good health. CDR3s include the opening cysteine and the closing phenylalanine or tryptophan. The D gene is left open where the match is weak. The size field is filled for only some rows; it gives once, few, many or a size class.

DNA	CDR3	size	D	J	V
TGTGCCAGCAGCTCCGGACTAGCGGAGATACAGGAGCAGTTCTTC	CASSSGLAEIQEQFF	few	TRBD2	TRBJ2-1	TRBV7-3
TGTGCCATCTGTCCGATTAGTGGGGGCCAGAGTAGGACCGGGGAGCTGTTTTTT	CAICPISGGQSRTGELFF	.	.	TRBJ2-2	TRBV3-1
TGTGCCAGCAGAGCTAGGACTAGCGATAGCAATGAGCAGTTCTTC	CASRARTSDSNEQFF	many	TRBD2	TRBJ2-1	TRBV2
TGTGCCAGCAGTTCTGCCTTCATTGGGACAGGTGGCCCCTACGAGCAGTACTTC	CASSSAFIGTGGPYEQYF	.	TRBD1	TRBJ2-7	TRBV6-2/TRBV6-3
TGCGCCAGCGAGGACTACAATGAGCAGTTCTTC	CASEDYNEQFF	many	.	TRBJ2-1	TRBV4-1
TGTGCCAGCAGCGCTCCCCGGGAGGGGGAGACCCAGTACTTC	CASSAPREGETQYF	.	TRBD2	TRBJ2-5	TRBV7-9
TGCGCCAGCAGCCCCGGAGAGGGGGCCACTGAAGCTTTCTTT	CASSPGEGATEAFF	many	TRBD1	TRBJ1-1	TRBV4-1
TGTGCCAGCAGTCGACAGGGCTATGGCTACACCTTC	CASSRQGYGYTF	many	TRBD1	TRBJ1-2	TRBV12-3/TRBV12-4
TGCGCCAGCAGCCCCTCTAGCGGGGCCTCCCCAAATGAGCAGTTCTTC	CASSPSSGASPNEQFF	few	TRBD2	TRBJ2-1	TRBV5-1
TGTGCCAGCATCACTCCCTATCTAGGGGCCGGGGAGCTGTTTTTT	CASITPYLGAGELFF	.	.	TRBJ2-2	TRBV6-2/TRBV6-3
TGTGCCAGCAGTTCCGACAGGGGATGGTCCGGGGAGCTGTTTTTT	CASSSDRGWSGELFF	many	TRBD1	TRBJ2-2	TRBV12-3/TRBV12-4
TGTGCCAGCAGGGAAGGACAGATTTCCAATGAGCAGTTCTTC	CASREGQISNEQFF	.	.	TRBJ2-1	TRBV7-9
TGTGCCAGCAGCACCCTTCCGGACAGGGGGCCGGGGGAGCAGTTCTTC	CASSTLPDRGPGEQFF	.	TRBD1	TRBJ2-1	TRBV7-9
TGTGCCAGCAGCCCCAACCCTGGATCTAGCCCGGTCTCAGAGACCCAGTACTTC	CASSPNPGSSPVSETQYF	.	.	TRBJ2-5	TRBV3-1
TGTGCCAGCAGTTATGGCCTCTACGAGCAGTACTTC	CASSYGLYEQYF	.	.	TRBJ2-7	TRBV28
TGTGCCATCAGTGAGCCTAGCGGGGGATCACCCGGGGAGCTGTTTTTT	CAISEPSGGSPGELFF	few	TRBD2	TRBJ2-2	TRBV10-3
TGTGCCAGCGGATTGACGCTCTCCTACGAGCAGTACTTC	CASGLTLSYEQYF	few	.	TRBJ2-7	TRBV7-9
TGTGCCAGCAGTTGGGACCCCACTAGCGGGACCTACAATGAGCAGTTCTTC	CASSWDPTSGTYNEQFF	.	TRBD2	TRBJ2-1	TRBV6-2/TRBV6-3
TGTGCCATCAGTGATCCCCTAGGTTCACCCCTCCACTTT	CAISDPLGSPLHF	many	.	TRBJ1-6	TRBV10-3
TGCAGTGCCAACCGGGGCGGGAGGGACCCCTACGAGCAGTACTTC	CSANRGGRDPYEQYF	.	TRBD2	TRBJ2-7	TRBV20-1
TGTGCTAGCAGCTTAGGGCCGGCGGCCGGGGAGCTGTTTTTT	CASSLGPAAGELFF	few	.	TRBJ2-2	TRBV7-7
TGTGCCAGCAGCCATCCAACAGGGGCCCCGGATGAGCAGTTCTTC	CASSHPTGAPDEQFF	.	TRBD1	TRBJ2-1	TRBV12-3/TRBV12-4
TGTGCCAGCAGCTTAGATGGCAGTAGGGTTGAGACCCAGTACTTC	CASSLDGSRVETQYF	few	.	TRBJ2-5	TRBV11-2
TGTGCCAGCAGTTACGGGACAGGAGACTATGGCTACACCTTC	CASSYGTGDYGYTF	many	TRBD1	TRBJ1-2	TRBV6-5
TGTGCCAGCAGTTTATACATGGGACAGGGGTCCGAGCAGTACTTC	CASSLYMGQGSEQYF	.	TRBD1	TRBJ2-7	TRBV27
TGCAGTGCGGTGTTACTAGCGGGATTCAATGAGCAGTTCTTC	CSAVLLAGFNEQFF	few	TRBD2	TRBJ2-1	TRBV20-1
TGTGCCTGGAGTGTACTTTGGGGAACCGGGGAGCTGTTTTTT	CAWSVLWGTGELFF	.	.	TRBJ2-2	TRBV30
TGTGCCAGCAGTTTACTACTAGCGGGTGGTTACGAGCAGTACTTC	CASSLLLAGGYEQYF	few	TRBD2	TRBJ2-7	TRBV12-3/TRBV12-4
TGTGCCACCAGCTTAGGGGGCACTGAAGCTTTCTTT	CATSLGGTEAFF	.	.	TRBJ1-1	TRBV15
TGTGCCAGCGCACGGACTAGCGGGGGGAGTTTACATAGTGAGCAGTTCTTC	CASARTSGGSLHSEQFF	.	TRBD2	TRBJ2-1	TRBV2
TGCAGTGCTAGAGATTTTAGGGCGGTAACCGGGGAGCTGTTTTTT	CSARDFRAVTGELFF	.	.	TRBJ2-2	TRBV20-1
TGCGCCAGCAGCCTCGAGAATACGCAGTATTTT	CASSLENTQYF	few	.	TRBJ2-3	TRBV5-1
TGCAGCGTTGATACGCAGAGAAGCACAGATACGCAGTATTTT	CSVDTQRSTDTQYF	.	.	TRBJ2-3	TRBV29-1
TGTGCCAGCAGCCACGCTCCCGGGACAGGGTCCGTCACTGAAGCTTTCTTT	CASSHAPGTGSVTEAFF	few	TRBD1	TRBJ1-1	TRBV4-2
TGTGCCATCGGACAGGGTGGACAGGTGGAGTATTTT	CAIGQGGQVEYF	many	TRBD1	TRBJ2-3	TRBV10-3
TGCAGTGCTCCTAGGGCGGAAAGGAGCTACAATGAGCAGTTCTTC	CSAPRAERSYNEQFF	many	.	TRBJ2-1	TRBV20-1
TGCAGTGCTACTTCCAGGGCTAACACCGGGGAGCTGTTTTTT	CSATSRANTGELFF	few	.	TRBJ2-2	TRBV20-1